This T cell receptor (beta chain) was sequenced in a study of pediatric ulcerative colitis. The rectum was sampled with one to two pinch biopsies at colonoscopy. Study observations and caveats: Some T cells in rectal biopsies may come from blood, especially with overt colitis.

Of note for this clone: Its specificity is not known.

This table comes from immunoSEQ multiplex PCR, and its TCRdb copy is limited to in-frame clones, with some not included. The sample includes 40,000 to 55,000 clones, roughly 79% of them seen just once. Sequenced sample: gut tissue. The sequence was collected from a girl aged 5 to 17 with moderate ulcerative colitis.

In DNA, the CDR3 is TGCGCCAGCAGCCCCGGGTGGGGGGGGACTGAAGCTTTCTTT. Translated: CASSPGWGGTEAFF. This chain connects TRBV4-1 to TRBJ1-1; a weak D match, TRBD1 (5 bases). V lost 4 bases and J lost 5, with 14 bases in between. Germline V gene sequence: CDR1 MGHRA, CDR2 YSYEKL. The CDR3 contains 14 residues.